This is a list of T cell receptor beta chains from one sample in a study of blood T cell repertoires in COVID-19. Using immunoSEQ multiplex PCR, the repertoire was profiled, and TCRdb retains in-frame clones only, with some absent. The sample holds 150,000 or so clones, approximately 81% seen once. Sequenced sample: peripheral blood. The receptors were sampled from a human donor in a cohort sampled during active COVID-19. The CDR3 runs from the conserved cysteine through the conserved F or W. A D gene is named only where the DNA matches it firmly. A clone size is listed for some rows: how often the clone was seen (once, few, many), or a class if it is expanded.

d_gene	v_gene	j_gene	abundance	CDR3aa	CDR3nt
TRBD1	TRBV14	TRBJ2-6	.	CASSPQRGTGFNVLTF	TGTGCCAGCAGCCCTCAGAGGGGGACAGGGTTCAACGTCCTGACTTTC
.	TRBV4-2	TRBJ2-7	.	CASSQDNDRYEQYF	TGTGCCAGCAGCCAAGATAACGACAGGTACGAGCAGTACTTC
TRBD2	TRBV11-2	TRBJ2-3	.	CASSPGLAGGQDTQYF	TGTGCCAGCAGCCCCGGACTAGCGGGGGGGCAAGATACGCAGTATTTT
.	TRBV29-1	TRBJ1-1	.	CSAQNTEAFF	TGCAGCGCCCAGAACACTGAAGCTTTCTTT
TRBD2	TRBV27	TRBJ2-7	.	CASRAPGGHEQYF	TGTGCCAGCAGGGCGCCGGGGGGACACGAGCAGTACTTC
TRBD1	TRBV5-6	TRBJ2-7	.	CASRGTGGSYEQYF	TGTGCCAGCAGAGGGACAGGGGGCTCCTACGAGCAGTACTTC
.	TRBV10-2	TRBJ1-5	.	CASSSSVESKPQHF	TGCGCCAGCAGTTCCTCCGTTGAATCTAAGCCCCAGCATTTT
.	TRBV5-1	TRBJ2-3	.	CASSLNGGWTDTQYF	TGCGCCAGCAGCTTGAATGGCGGATGGACAGATACGCAGTATTTT
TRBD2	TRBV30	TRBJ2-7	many	CAWSVGLADSYEQYF	TGTGCCTGGAGTGTGGGTCTAGCGGACTCCTACGAGCAGTACTTC
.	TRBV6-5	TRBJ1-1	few	CASTSGATEAFF	TGTGCCAGCACCTCTGGGGCCACTGAAGCTTTCTTT
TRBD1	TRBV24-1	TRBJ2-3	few	CATSDRRTGGTDTQYF	TGTGCCACCAGTGATCGTCGGACAGGGGGCACAGATACGCAGTATTTT
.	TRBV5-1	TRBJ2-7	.	CASSLPTAGYEQYF	TGCGCCAGCAGCCTACCGACGGCGGGCTACGAGCAGTACTTC
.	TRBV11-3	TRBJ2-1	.	CASSATKDSSSYNEQFF	TGTGCCAGCAGCGCAACGAAGGACAGCAGCTCCTACAATGAGCAGTTCTTC
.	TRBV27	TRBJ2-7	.	CASSLRSHYEQYF	TGTGCCAGCAGTTTGCGATCCCACTACGAGCAGTACTTC
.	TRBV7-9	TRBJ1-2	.	CASSQDSYGYTF	TGTGCCAGCAGCCAGGACTCCTATGGCTACACCTTC
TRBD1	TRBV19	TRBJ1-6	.	CASSIQTGDGSPLHF	TGTGCCAGTAGTATCCAGACAGGGGACGGATCACCCCTCCACTTT